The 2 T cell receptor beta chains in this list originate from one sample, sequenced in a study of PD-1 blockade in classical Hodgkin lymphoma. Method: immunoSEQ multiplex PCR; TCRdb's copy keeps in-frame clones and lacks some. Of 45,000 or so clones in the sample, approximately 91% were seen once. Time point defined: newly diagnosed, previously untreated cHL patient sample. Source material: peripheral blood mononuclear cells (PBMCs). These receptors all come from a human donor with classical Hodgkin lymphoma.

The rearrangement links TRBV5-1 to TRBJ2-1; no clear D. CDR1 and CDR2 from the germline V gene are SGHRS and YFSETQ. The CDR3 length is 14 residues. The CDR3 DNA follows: TGCGCAAGCGCTGGATCCTCCTGGTTTGATGAGCAGTTCTTC. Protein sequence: CASAGSSWFDEQFF.

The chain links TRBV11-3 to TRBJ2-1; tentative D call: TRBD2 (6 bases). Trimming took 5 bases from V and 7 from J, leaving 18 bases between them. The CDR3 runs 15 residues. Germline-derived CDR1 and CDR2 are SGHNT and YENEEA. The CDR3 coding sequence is TGTGCCAGCAGCCCCACCCCCTTCGGGAGAAATGAGCAGTTCTTC. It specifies CASSPTPFGRNEQFF.